These T cell receptor beta chains were read from a single sample in a study of blood T cell repertoires in COVID-19. TCRdb's copy holds only in-frame clones and misses some; the assay was immunoSEQ multiplex PCR. The sample carries about 250,000 clones, about 83% recorded once. The sequencing sample was made of peripheral blood. The receptors originated from a man aged 35-49 years with active or convalescent COVID-19. Both conserved end residues are part of each CDR3. A D gene is named only where the DNA matches it firmly. Clone size, where shown, is once, few, many, or a class for clones that have expanded.

>.|TRBV18|TRBJ2-7|.
TGTGCCAGCTCACCACCGGACCAGGGTTTCTACGAGCAGTACTTC
CASSPPDQGFYEQYF
>.|TRBV19|TRBJ2-3|many
TGTGCCACTTCGGCTGGGGACTTTCGGGGAGATACGCAGTATTTT
CATSAGDFRGDTQYF
>TRBD1|TRBV5-8|TRBJ1-1|.
TGTGCCAGCAGCTCCGGGACAGGGTCTCTTCCTTTCTTT
CASSSGTGSLPFF
>TRBD1|TRBV7-8|TRBJ1-1|.
TGTGCCAGCAGCTCGGGGACAGGGGGACTGAACACTGAAGCTTTCTTT
CASSSGTGGLNTEAFF
>.|TRBV5-5|TRBJ2-1|.
TGTGCCAGCAGCTTATCCATGAGCTCCTACAATGAGCAGTTCTTC
CASSLSMSSYNEQFF
>TRBD1|TRBV18|TRBJ1-5|.
TGTGCCAGCTCGGGAGGAATGCAGGGGGCGAATCAGCCCCAGCATTTT
CASSGGMQGANQPQHF
>TRBD1|TRBV4-3|TRBJ1-1|.
TGCGCCAGCAGCCAAGATGTTATTGGACAGGGGGTGTCGAACACTGAAGCTTTCTTT
CASSQDVIGQGVSNTEAFF
>TRBD1|TRBV30|TRBJ1-3|.
TGTGCCTGGAGTGTACAGGGGTCGTTCTCTGGAAACACCATATATTTT
CAWSVQGSFSGNTIYF
>TRBD2|TRBV27|TRBJ2-1|once
TGTGCCAGCAGTTCCCACACTAGCGGGAGGGTTTATGAGCAGTTCTTC
CASSSHTSGRVYEQFF
>.|TRBV19|TRBJ1-1|.
TGTGCCAGTAGTATAGAGAGGAACACTGAAGCTTTCTTT
CASSIERNTEAFF
>TRBD2|TRBV6-5|TRBJ2-1|.
TGTGCCAGCAGTTACTCGACGGGGGGGTCCTACAATGAGCAGTTCTTC
CASSYSTGGSYNEQFF
>TRBD1|TRBV27|TRBJ1-1|.
TGTGCCAGCAGTTTGGGGCAGGGGGAATATGAAGCTTTCTTT
CASSLGQGEYEAFF
>TRBD2|TRBV9|TRBJ2-3|.
TGTGCCAGCAGCGTCCGGACTAGCCTGGATACGCAGTATTTT
CASSVRTSLDTQYF
>TRBD2|TRBV30|TRBJ2-3|.
TGTGCCTACAGACTAGCTGGTTCAGATACGCAGTATTTT
CAYRLAGSDTQYF
>TRBD2|TRBV30|TRBJ2-1|few
TGTGCCTGGAGCCGACTAGCTAACGACAATGAGCAGTTCTTC
CAWSRLANDNEQFF
>.|TRBV12-1|TRBJ2-5|once
TGTGCCAGCAGCTTTGCGGTAGCGGGAGCTGAGACCCAGTACTTC
CASSFAVAGAETQYF
>.|TRBV2|TRBJ1-1|.
TGTGCCAGCAGTATACACCTACCGGGGAACACTGAAGCTTTCTTT
CASSIHLPGNTEAFF
>.|TRBV30|TRBJ1-2|.
TGTGCCTGGAGTCGGAGGGGAGACTATGGCTACACCTTC
CAWSRRGDYGYTF
>.|TRBV6-2/TRBV6-3|TRBJ2-3|.
TGTGCCAGCAGTTACTCGGGAGGGGGTTCGGGCCCCTTTAGCACAGATACGCAGTATTTT
CASSYSGGGSGPFSTDTQYF
>.|TRBV5-1|TRBJ1-5|.
TGCGCCAGCAGAAAAGGGGGCAATCAGCCCCAGCATTTT
CASRKGGNQPQHF
>.|TRBV30|TRBJ1-4|.
TGTGCCTGGAACACAGGTTTGGATGAAAAACTGTTTTTT
CAWNTGLDEKLFF
>TRBD1|TRBV6-2/TRBV6-3|TRBJ2-7|once
TGTGCCAGCAGCCCTGGACAGGGGTCCAGCGAGCAGTACTTC
CASSPGQGSSEQYF
>TRBD1|TRBV13|TRBJ1-6|.
TGTGCCAGCAGCTTAGGACAGGGGAGAAACTCACCCCTCCACTTT
CASSLGQGRNSPLHF
>TRBD1|TRBV10-3|TRBJ2-5|.
TGTGCCATCAGTGACACAGGGGAAGAGACCCAGTACTTC
CAISDTGEETQYF
>.|TRBV10-3|TRBJ2-1|few
TGTGCCATCAGTGAAAAAAGCCAGGGTGAGCAGTTCTTC
CAISEKSQGEQFF
>.|TRBV30|TRBJ2-5|.
TGTGCCTGGGGTTGGGACTTGCAAGAGACCCAGTACTTC
CAWGWDLQETQYF
>TRBD1|TRBV19|TRBJ1-4|.
TGTGCCAGCGACCTCGGGACAGGGGTAATGAAGAAACTGTTTTTT
CASDLGTGVMKKLFF
>.|TRBV7-8|TRBJ2-1|.
TGTGCCAGCAGCTTAATTGGCGGGGCTTGGAATGAGCAGTTCTTC
CASSLIGGAWNEQFF
>TRBD2|TRBV10-3|TRBJ2-3|.
TGTGCCATCAGTGAGGGACTAGCGGGGGCCTCCACAGATACGCAGTATTTT
CAISEGLAGASTDTQYF
>TRBD1|TRBV10-3|TRBJ1-2|.
TGTGCCATCAGCGCCTTGGACAGGGAAGGTGGCTACACCTTC
CAISALDREGGYTF
>.|TRBV11-3|TRBJ2-1|.
TGTGCCAGCAGCTTTAGCGGCTCCTACAATGAGCAGTTCTTC
CASSFSGSYNEQFF
>TRBD2|TRBV18|TRBJ2-3|.
TGTGCCAGCTCACCACCTCAAGGGACTAAGGATACGCAGTATTTT
CASSPPQGTKDTQYF
>.|TRBV4-3|TRBJ1-2|once
TGCGCCAGCAGCCCCTCGCGGCTTGACAGGAACTATGGCTACACCTTC
CASSPSRLDRNYGYTF
>.|TRBV7-9|TRBJ1-1|.
TGTGCCAGCAGGCCGCAGGGAGGGAACACTGAAGCTTTCTTT
CASRPQGGNTEAFF
>.|TRBV27|TRBJ2-2|.
TGTGCCAGCAGTTTGAGGGGGTACGCCGGGGAGCTGTTTTTT
CASSLRGYAGELFF
>.|TRBV12-2|TRBJ2-1|.
TGTGCAAGTCGCTTAGGCGGGGCGGGACTGGATGAGCAGTTCTTC
CASRLGGAGLDEQFF
>.|TRBV12-3/TRBV12-4|TRBJ1-1|once
TGTGCCAGCAGTTTGGGTTCAGAGCGAGAAGCTTTCTTT
CASSLGSEREAFF
>.|TRBV7-2|TRBJ1-1|.
TGTGCCAGCAGCTCCCTGTTGACAGGTTGGGAGACTGAAGCTTTCTTT
CASSSLLTGWETEAFF
>.|TRBV21-1|TRBJ1-6|.
TGTGCCAGCAGCGACGAGGGAGGCACCTATAATTCACCCCTCCACTTT
CASSDEGGTYNSPLHF
>.|TRBV6-1|TRBJ1-6|.
TGTGCCAGCAGTGAAGGCGGGACGTGGGGATCACCCCTCCACTTT
CASSEGGTWGSPLHF
>.|TRBV14|TRBJ2-3|.
TGTGCCAGCAGCCACCTAGGACAGAACACAGATACGCAGTATTTT
CASSHLGQNTDTQYF
>.|TRBV24-1|TRBJ2-7|.
TGTGCCACCAGTGATTCCACAGGGAAGACTACGGAGGAGCAGTACTTC
CATSDSTGKTTEEQYF
>.|TRBV19|TRBJ2-4|.
TGTGCCAGTAGTACCAGAGGGACAATTCAGTACTTC
CASSTRGTIQYF
>.|TRBV18|TRBJ2-7|.
TGTGCCAGCTCACCATTCCGGCAGACTAACGCCTACGAGCAGTACTTC
CASSPFRQTNAYEQYF
>.|TRBV7-2|TRBJ1-1|.
TGTGCCAGCAGCTTAACAGTCACTGAAGCTTTCTTT
CASSLTVTEAFF
>.|TRBV18|TRBJ2-3|.
TGTGCCAGCTCACCATCCGTAGCGGTTAGCACAGATACGCAGTATTTT
CASSPSVAVSTDTQYF
>.|TRBV21-1|TRBJ2-5|.
TGTGCCAGCAGCAAGCTCTCGCAGAAGGTAGCGGGGGGTGAGACCCAGTACTTC
CASSKLSQKVAGGETQYF
>.|TRBV29-1|TRBJ1-2|.
TGCAGCGTTGATGTACAGATCTATGGCTACACCTTC
CSVDVQIYGYTF
>TRBD1|TRBV18|TRBJ1-2|.
TGTGCCAGCTCACCCGACAGGGAGGACGGCTACACCTTC
CASSPDREDGYTF
>TRBD2|TRBV2|TRBJ2-2|.
TGTGCCAGCCAGAGGACTAGCGGGGGCCTTAACACCGGGGAGCTGTTTTTT
CASQRTSGGLNTGELFF
>.|TRBV4-1|TRBJ1-1|.
TGCGCCAGCAGCTTAGATTTGGAGGTTAGGATGAACACTGAAGCTTTCTTT
CASSLDLEVRMNTEAFF
>.|TRBV19|TRBJ1-2|.
TGTGCCAGCGGACAGTCCCTGGGGTACACCTTC
CASGQSLGYTF
>TRBD1|TRBV4-1|TRBJ1-2|.
TGCGCCAGCAGCCAAGAGCCGGGACAGGGGTTTGATGGCTACACCTTC
CASSQEPGQGFDGYTF
>.|TRBV28|TRBJ1-2|.
TGTGCCAGCGTCAAGCGGGGGCATTTCTATGGCTACACCTTC
CASVKRGHFYGYTF
>TRBD1|TRBV10-2|TRBJ1-3|.
TGCGCCAGCGGGACAGGAACCATCTCTGGAAACACCATATATTTT
CASGTGTISGNTIYF
>.|TRBV24-1|TRBJ1-1|.
TGTGCCACCAGTGATCGGGGGGTGACTGAAGCTTTCTTT
CATSDRGVTEAFF
>TRBD1|TRBV5-6|TRBJ2-1|.
TGTGCCAGCAGCCTGTGGGTGGACAGGGGCCCCTACAATGAGCAGTTCTTC
CASSLWVDRGPYNEQFF
>.|TRBV6-2/TRBV6-3|TRBJ1-2|.
TGTGCCAGCAGTACCGGGGGCTATGGCTACACCTTC
CASSTGGYGYTF
>.|TRBV7-2|TRBJ1-1|.
TGTGCCAGCAGCTTTGGCCGGAACACTGAAGCTTTCTTT
CASSFGRNTEAFF